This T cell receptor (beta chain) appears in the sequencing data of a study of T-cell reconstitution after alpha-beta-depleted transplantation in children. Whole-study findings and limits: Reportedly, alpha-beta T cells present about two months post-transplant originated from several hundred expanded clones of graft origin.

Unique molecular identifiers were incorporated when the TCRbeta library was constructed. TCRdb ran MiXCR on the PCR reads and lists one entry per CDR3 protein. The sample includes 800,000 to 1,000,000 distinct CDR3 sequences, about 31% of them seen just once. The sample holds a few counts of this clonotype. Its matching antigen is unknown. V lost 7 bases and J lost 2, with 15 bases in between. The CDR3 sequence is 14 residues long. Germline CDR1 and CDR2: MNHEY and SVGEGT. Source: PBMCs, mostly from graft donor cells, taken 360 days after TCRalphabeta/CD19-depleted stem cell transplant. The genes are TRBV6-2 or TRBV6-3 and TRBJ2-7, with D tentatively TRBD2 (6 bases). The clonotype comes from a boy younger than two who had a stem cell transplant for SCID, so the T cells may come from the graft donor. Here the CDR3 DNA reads TGTGCCAGCACCACCGCGGGGTTTCCCTACGAGCAGTACTTC. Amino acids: CASTTAGFPYEQYF.